Presented here are 17 T cell receptor beta chains from one specimen sequenced in a study of blood T cells in healthy people across ages. PCR was performed a second time for roughly 7 to 12 cycles using a sample-barcoded 5' primer and a J-beta primer mix. Using its own MiXCR run on the 5' RACE reads, TCRdb lists one record per CDR3 protein. The sample records some 710,000 distinct CDR3 sequences, approximately 22% being singletons. The sequenced sample consisted of blood. The receptors here all came from a man between 65 and 80 years old in good health.

In its sample, this clonotype was seen a few times. The chain has TRBV5-1 and TRBJ2-2; no clear D. V was cut by 6 bases and J by 0 bases, with 9 bases left in between. The CDR3 runs to 14 residues. The germline CDR1 and CDR2 sequences are SGHRS and YFSETQ. DNA for the CDR3: TGCGCCAGCAAGGAGCAAGCGAACACCGGGGAGCTGTTTTTT. Translation gives CASKEQANTGELFF. Supplemented by reference TRBV5-1 and TRBJ2-2, the full variable domain reads KAGVTQTPRYLIKTRGQQVTLSCSPISGHRSVSWYQQTPGQGLQFLFEYFSETQRNKGNFPGRFSGRQFSNSRSEMNVSTLELGDSALYLCASKEQANTGELFFGEGSRLTVL.

The chain couples TRBV7-3 to TRBJ2-1, with TRBD2 matching 7 bases. V lost 0 bases to trimming and J lost 3 bases; unmatched junction nucleotides: 8. CDR1 and CDR2 from the germline V gene are SGHTA and FQGTGA. The CDR3 has 17 residues. The CDR3 here is CASSLTTGASGYNEQFF. The CDR3 DNA follows: TGTGCCAGCAGCTTAACCACCGGGGCTAGCGGCTACAATGAGCAGTTCTTC.

V is TRBV5-1 and J is TRBJ2-1; 7 bases fit TRBD1. The J call may be incorrect, as the DNA end agrees better with TRBJ2-7. CDR1 SGHRS and CDR2 YFSETQ come from the germline V gene. CDR3 size: 13 residues. This CDR3 reads CASSSGTALEQYF. CDR3 nucleotides: TGCGCCAGCAGCTCCGGGACAGCTCTCGAGCAGTACTTC.

CDR3 nucleotides: TGCGCCAGCAGCTTACCGGGTTTTGGAGGAGAAAACACCATATATTTT. Its protein is CASSLPGFGGENTIYF. This chain links TRBV5-1 with TRBJ1-3; D gene unclear. Germline CDR1 is SGHRS and CDR2 is YFSETQ. The V end was cut by 2 bases, the J end by 6 bases, with 18 bases between. The CDR3 contains 16 residues.

The genes are TRBV6-1 and TRBJ1-2; 9 positions agree with TRBD1. The CDR3 contains 15 residues. J gave up 4 bases and V 4 bases, and 7 bases lay outside the gene matches. Per the germline V gene, CDR1 is MNHNS and CDR2 is SASEGT. The DNA for the CDR3 is TGTGCCAGCAGTGGCCCGGGACAGGGTGTCTATGGCTACACCTTC. Its translation: CASSGPGQGVYGYTF.

This clonotype turned up a few times. The CDR3 is CASSPGQGDETQYF. The CDR3 nucleotides read TGTGCCAGCTCACCCGGACAGGGGGACGAGACCCAGTACTTC. The chain joins TRBV18 to TRBJ2-7; TRBD1 agrees at 10 bases. The DNA end favors TRBJ2-5, so the J call may be wrong. The length of the CDR3 is 14 residues. Looked up from germline, CDR1 is KGHSH and CDR2 is LQKENI.

This chain joins TRBV11-3 and TRBJ2-5; 11 positions match TRBD2. There are 15 residues in the CDR3. CDR1 and CDR2 (germline): SGHNT, YENEEA. J gave up 5 bases and V 5 bases, and 7 bases lay outside the gene matches. CDR3 bases: TGTGCCAGCAGCGTTTTCACTAGCGGGAGTGAGACCCAGTACTTC. Translated: CASSVFTSGSETQYF.

The gene calls are TRBV18 and TRBJ2-2; no reliable D call. Germline lookup yields CDR1 KGHSH and CDR2 LQKENI. V was cut by 6 bases and J by 0 bases, with 23 bases left in between. The CDR3 contains 19 residues. In DNA form, the CDR3 reads TGTGCCAGCTCCCCCCTAGTTGGATTCAAGCCCTCGAACACCGGGGAGCTGTTTTTT. Translation: CASSPLVGFKPSNTGELFF.

This CDR3 is CASSHGTGVIGELFF. CDR3 sequence (DNA): TGCGCCAGCAGCCACGGGACAGGGGTTATCGGGGAGCTGTTTTTT. This rearrangement joins TRBV5-1 to TRBJ2-2, with TRBD1 matching over 10 bases. Germline lookup yields CDR1 SGHRS and CDR2 YFSETQ. The ends lost 4 bases at V and 7 bases at J; junction bases unmatched: 7. This CDR3 spans 15 amino acids.

The CDR3 nucleotides are TGCGCCAGCAGTACCCAGGGGGCCGAGGGGACTGAAGCTTTCTTT. This gives the protein CASSTQGAEGTEAFF. The gene calls are TRBV5-1 and TRBJ1-1, with 8 bases lining up with TRBD1. V dropped 5 bases and J dropped 5; count of bases not matched to a gene: 11. The CDR3 totals 15 residues. Germline lookup yields CDR1 SGHRS and CDR2 YFSETQ.

V and J are TRBV5-1 and TRBJ1-1; weak D call: TRBD1 (5 bases). Per the germline V gene, CDR1 is SGHRS and CDR2 is YFSETQ. The CDR3 consists of 15 residues. V dropped 4 bases and J dropped 3 bases, with 16 bases sitting between them. CDR3 DNA: TGCGCCAGCAGCCCCCGAGTGGGGGGGGACACTGAAGCTTTCTTT. This encodes CASSPRVGGDTEAFF.

The rearrangement uses TRBV6-2 or TRBV6-3 and TRBJ2-5; no definite D call. The J call may not be correct, given that the DNA end is closer to TRBJ2-7. Germline CDR1 is MNHEY and CDR2 is SVGEGT. The CDR3 extends over 11 amino acids. The CDR3 DNA follows: TGTGCCAGCAGCGACATCTACGAGCAGTACTTC. Translated, it gives CASSDIYEQYF.

The chain couples TRBV12-3 or TRBV12-4 to TRBJ2-2, with D uncertain. This CDR3 is 14 amino acids long. V was trimmed by 3 bases and J by 7 bases, leaving 12 bases between them. The CDR3 protein is CASSFNNRDGELFF. CDR3 nucleotide sequence: TGTGCCAGCAGTTTTAACAATCGAGACGGGGAGCTGTTTTTT.

The chain recombines TRBV6-2 or TRBV6-3 with TRBJ2-4; 10 nucleotides line up with TRBD1. CDR3 size: 16 residues. With 6 bases clipped from V and 2 bases from J, the junction kept 7 bases outside the gene matches. The germline CDR1 and CDR2 sequences are MNHEY and SVGEGT. This CDR3 reads CASRSGTGETKNIQYF. The CDR3 nucleotides are TGTGCCAGCAGGTCTGGGACAGGGGAAACCAAAAACATTCAGTACTTC.

This rearrangement joins TRBV10-3 to TRBJ2-1; 8 bases fit TRBD2. Trimming took 3 bases from V and 8 from J; bases not matched to a gene: 6. Germline V lookup: CDR1 ENHRY, CDR2 SYGVKD. The CDR3 spans 14 residues. In DNA, the CDR3 is TGTGCCATCAGTGATACCGGGGGGGCCTATGAGCAGTTCTTC. Amino acids: CAISDTGGAYEQFF.

The V call is TRBV5-5, the J call TRBJ2-7; the match to TRBD1 covers 9 bases. Trimming removed 4 bases from V and 5 bases from J; junction bases left unmatched: 7. The CDR3 is 14 amino acids. The germline V gene encodes CDR1 SGHKS and CDR2 YYEKEE (reference sequence). The CDR3 nucleotides read TGTGCCAGCAGCGGGGACAGGGCTTTCCACGAGCAGTACTTC. Translation: CASSGDRAFHEQYF.

This clonotype was observed a few times. This chain uses TRBV2 with TRBJ2-2; no clear D gene. The CDR3 totals 15 residues. Germline V gene data show CDR1 as SNHLY and CDR2 as FYNNEI. The V end lost 3 bases, the J end lost 1 base, and 9 bases lay between the germline ends. The DNA of the CDR3 is TGTGCCAGCAGTGACTCGCAGAGGAACACCGGGGAGCTGTTTTTT. It translates to CASSDSQRNTGELFF.